A selection of T cell receptor beta chains follows, all from one sample in a study of blood T cells in healthy people across ages. TCRdb re-analysed the 5' RACE reads in MiXCR, keeping a single row per CDR3 protein. The sample has 600,000 to 800,000 distinct CDR3 sequences; 45% to 60% are singletons. The sample taken for sequencing was blood. Receptors originate from a woman over 75 in good health. The CDR3 runs from the conserved cysteine through the conserved F or W. The D gene is left open where the match is weak. The size entry is marked missing in some rows and otherwise reads once, few, many or a size class.

J gene	V gene	clone size	CDR3 length	D gene	CDR3 protein	CDR3 DNA
TRBJ1-1	TRBV3-1	many	13	NA	CASSQDPRHRAFF	TGTGCCAGCAGCCAAGATCCCCGGCACAGGGCTTTCTTT
TRBJ2-1	TRBV24-1	few	15	NA	CATMGSIGNYNEQFF	TGTGCCACCATGGGTAGTATAGGGAACTACAATGAGCAGTTCTTC
TRBJ2-5	TRBV7-2	few	15	TRBD1	CASSLRGRGKETQYF	TGTGCCAGCAGCTTAAGGGGCAGGGGGAAGGAGACCCAGTACTTC
TRBJ1-3	TRBV29-1	many	15	TRBD1	CSVAGTDNSGNTIYF	TGCAGCGTGGCCGGGACAGACAACTCTGGAAACACCATATATTTT
TRBJ1-1	TRBV7-2	NA	15	NA	CASSFPSTGLTEAFF	TGTGCCAGCAGCTTCCCTTCAACAGGGCTGACTGAAGCTTTCTTT
TRBJ2-1	TRBV20-1	NA	11	NA	CSASGDNEQFF	TGCAGTGCTAGCGGGGACAATGAGCAGTTCTTC
TRBJ1-1	TRBV2	few	15	TRBD1	CASIRGGRGNTEAFF	TGTGCCAGCATCCGAGGGGGCAGGGGGAACACTGAAGCTTTCTTT
TRBJ1-1	TRBV12-3/TRBV12-4	NA	14	NA	CASSSLGGGTEAFF	TGTGCCAGCAGTTCTCTGGGTGGGGGCACTGAAGCTTTCTTT
TRBJ1-2	TRBV12-3/TRBV12-4	few	14	TRBD1	CASIEDRAHYGYTF	TGTGCCAGCATAGAGGACAGGGCTCACTATGGCTACACCTTC
TRBJ2-2	TRBV5-1	few	14	TRBD1	CASNYRGNTGELFF	TGCGCCAGTAATTACAGGGGGAACACCGGGGAGCTGTTTTTT
TRBJ2-1	TRBV20-1	many	14	TRBD2	CSAREAGSYNEQFF	TGCAGTGCTAGGGAAGCGGGAAGCTACAATGAGCAGTTCTTC
TRBJ2-7	TRBV27	many	13	NA	CASSSRTAYEQYF	TGTGCCAGCAGTTCTCGGACAGCCTACGAGCAGTACTTC
TRBJ2-7	TRBV20-1	NA	11	TRBD1	CSAADRGEQYF	TGCAGTGCTGCAGACAGGGGCGAGCAGTACTTC
TRBJ2-1	TRBV7-2	many	15	TRBD2	CASSFLAGVFNEQFF	TGTGCCAGCAGCTTCCTAGCGGGAGTCTTCAATGAGCAGTTCTTC
TRBJ2-4	TRBV11-2	many	14	NA	CASSPTGAKNIQYF	TGTGCCAGCAGCCCCACAGGGGCCAAAAACATTCAGTACTTC
TRBJ2-1	TRBV9	many	15	TRBD1	CASSPQTGAYNEQFF	TGTGCCAGCAGCCCCCAGACAGGGGCCTACAATGAGCAGTTCTTC
TRBJ2-7	TRBV4-1	NA	15	NA	CASRIGGQTSYEQYF	TGCGCCAGCAGAATAGGAGGGCAAACCTCCTACGAGCAGTACTTC
TRBJ1-4	TRBV20-1	NA	13	NA	CSAPRQLEEKLFF	TGCAGTGCTCCACGACAATTGGAAGAAAAACTGTTTTTT
TRBJ2-7	TRBV5-1	NA	15	NA	CASSPGNTGFYEQYF	TGCGCCAGCAGCCCGGGTAACACAGGGTTCTACGAGCAGTACTTC
TRBJ2-7	TRBV27	many	13	NA	CASSATAAGEQYF	TGTGCCAGCAGTGCAACAGCGGCCGGCGAGCAGTACTTC
TRBJ1-2	TRBV28	many	15	NA	CASSFAGGTAYGYTF	TGTGCCAGCAGTTTTGCGGGAGGGACGGCCTATGGCTACACCTTC
TRBJ2-1	TRBV7-2	once	15	TRBD2	CASRGLAGNYNEQFF	TGTGCCAGCAGGGGACTAGCGGGGAACTACAATGAGCAGTTCTTC
TRBJ2-4	TRBV2	many	17	NA	CASSELGAKVAKNIQYF	TGTGCCAGCAGTGAACTTGGGGCTAAGGTAGCCAAAAACATTCAGTACTTC
TRBJ2-1	TRBV28	NA	16	TRBD1	CASTSGGTGQNNEQFF	TGTGCCAGCACCTCCGGAGGGACAGGGCAAAACAATGAGCAGTTCTTC
TRBJ2-7	TRBV6-2/TRBV6-3	once	16	TRBD2	CASSFRLAESSYEQYF	TGTGCCAGCAGCTTCCGACTAGCGGAGAGCTCCTACGAGCAGTACTTC
TRBJ2-3	TRBV7-9	NA	15	NA	CASSLVVSRPDTQYF	TGTGCCAGCAGCTTAGTGGTATCGCGGCCAGATACGCAGTATTTT
TRBJ1-5	TRBV6-6	many	16	NA	CASRGDGRGSNQPQHF	TGTGCCAGCAGGGGGGACGGCCGGGGGAGCAATCAGCCCCAGCATTTT
TRBJ2-7	TRBV29-1	few	14	NA	CSVVGQGRLYEQYF	TGCAGCGTAGTAGGGCAGGGGAGATTGTACGAGCAGTACTTC
TRBJ2-3	TRBV3-1	few	13	NA	CASSHQSTDTQYF	TGTGCCAGCAGCCACCAGAGCACAGATACGCAGTATTTT
TRBJ2-5	TRBV5-1	many	15	TRBD2	CASSLRSGPPGAQYF	TGCGCCAGCAGCTTACGTAGCGGGCCGCCTGGGGCCCAGTACTTC
TRBJ2-7	TRBV5-1	many	13	NA	CASSGNGPYEQYF	TGCGCCAGCAGCGGCAATGGGCCCTACGAGCAGTACTTC
TRBJ1-4	TRBV7-9	NA	19	TRBD1	CASSLYQGVGVATNEKLFF	TGTGCCAGCAGCTTGTATCAGGGGGTCGGAGTCGCAACTAATGAAAAACTGTTTTTT
TRBJ1-2	TRBV3-1	NA	16	NA	CASSQDAAGLRFGYTF	TGTGCCAGCAGCCAAGATGCTGCAGGGTTACGATTCGGCTACACCTTC
TRBJ2-5	TRBV5-4	NA	15	TRBD2	CASSSQRGGSETQYF	TGTGCCAGCAGCTCCCAGCGGGGGGGGTCGGAGACCCAGTACTTC
TRBJ2-5	TRBV6-6	many	14	NA	CASSLNSLGGTQYF	TGTGCCAGCAGTTTAAACAGCCTGGGAGGGACCCAGTACTTC
TRBJ2-5	TRBV29-1	NA	14	NA	CSVEGGLSEETQYF	TGCAGCGTTGAGGGCGGATTAAGCGAGGAGACCCAGTACTTC
TRBJ2-2	TRBV5-1	few	17	NA	CASSLAPLLSASGELFF	TGCGCCAGCAGCTTGGCGCCCCTCTTGTCTGCCTCCGGGGAGCTGTTTTTT
TRBJ1-2	TRBV27	NA	14	NA	CASSLSGRNYGYTF	TGTGCCAGCAGTTTATCAGGCAGAAACTATGGCTACACCTTC
TRBJ2-3	TRBV10-3	many	14	NA	CAITRQGGADTQYF	TGTGCCATCACGCGGCAGGGTGGGGCAGATACGCAGTATTTT
TRBJ2-1	TRBV7-3	NA	18	TRBD2	CASSLSLAGGRSHNEQFF	TGTGCCAGCAGCTTAAGCCTAGCGGGGGGTCGCAGCCACAATGAGCAGTTCTTC
TRBJ2-7	TRBV14	NA	17	NA	CASSQDTGLTYPGEQYF	TGTGCCAGCAGCCAAGACACGGGACTTACATATCCCGGCGAGCAGTACTTC
TRBJ2-3	TRBV5-1	few	14	NA	CASSVEDYTDTQYF	TGCGCCAGCAGCGTGGAGGACTACACAGATACGCAGTATTTT
TRBJ2-1	TRBV28	few	16	TRBD2	CASSSSGRGSYNEQFF	TGTGCCAGCAGCTCGAGCGGGAGGGGCTCCTACAATGAGCAGTTCTTC
TRBJ1-1	TRBV4-2	few	17	NA	CASSQVQRVGRDTEAFF	TGTGCCAGCAGCCAAGTCCAGAGGGTAGGCCGAGACACTGAAGCTTTCTTT
TRBJ1-1	TRBV15	NA	17	NA	CATSREWGSGVGTEAFF	TGTGCCACCAGCAGAGAGTGGGGGTCGGGAGTTGGCACTGAAGCTTTCTTT
TRBJ2-1	TRBV18	NA	16	TRBD1	CASSPRTGGNYNEQFF	TGTGCCAGCTCACCGCGGACAGGGGGAAATTACAATGAGCAGTTCTTC
TRBJ2-5	TRBV6-5	once	13	NA	CASSYSVQETQYF	TGTGCCAGCAGTTACTCGGTACAAGAGACCCAGTACTTC
TRBJ2-5	TRBV6-1	few	17	TRBD2	CASSPGLAANLQETQYF	TGTGCCAGCAGCCCAGGACTAGCGGCCAACCTCCAAGAGACCCAGTACTTC
TRBJ2-3	TRBV6-6	NA	16	TRBD2	CASSKRLAGLTDTQYF	TGTGCCAGCAGTAAAAGACTAGCGGGGCTCACAGATACGCAGTATTTT
TRBJ2-3	TRBV6-6	NA	14	NA	CASTRQASTDTQYF	TGTGCCAGCACCAGACAGGCAAGCACAGATACGCAGTATTTT
TRBJ2-1	TRBV6-6	many	17	NA	CASSYGTGTSSYNEQFF	TGTGCCAGCAGTTACGGAACGGGGACGAGCTCCTACAATGAGCAGTTCTTC
TRBJ2-3	TRBV7-2	many	16	NA	CASSPLGRGRVDTQYF	TGTGCCAGCAGTCCACTGGGTAGGGGGAGAGTAGATACGCAGTATTTT
TRBJ2-3	TRBV6-1	NA	17	TRBD1	CASSSQEPGQATDTQYF	TGTGCCAGCAGCTCCCAGGAACCGGGACAGGCCACAGATACGCAGTATTTT
TRBJ1-5	TRBV28	few	17	TRBD1	CASSLGAGGRGNQPQHF	TGTGCCAGCAGCCTAGGGGCAGGGGGAAGGGGAAATCAGCCCCAGCATTTT
TRBJ2-3	TRBV9	few	16	TRBD1	CASSASLRGQWDTQYF	TGTGCCAGCAGCGCGAGTCTCAGGGGGCAATGGGATACGCAGTATTTT
TRBJ1-6	TRBV2	few	12	NA	CASRYGDSPLHF	TGTGCCAGCAGATACGGCGATTCACCCCTCCACTTT
TRBJ2-7	TRBV29-1	few	14	NA	CSVGIARDLSEQYF	TGCAGCGTTGGAATTGCGCGGGATCTATCCGAGCAGTACTTC